A single sample is the source of the 13 T cell receptor beta chains below, sequenced in a study of molecular identifiers for immune sequencing clone quantification. TCRdb independently ran MiXCR on the PCR reads; one entry per CDR3 protein. The table lists hundreds of thousands of distinct CDR3 sequences, around 25% of them singletons, with about 0.8% in the top ten. What was sequenced was naive CD8+ T cells from blood, with Jurkat cell RNA spiked in. Subset meaning: FACS-sorted CD8+CD4-CCR7+CD45RA+ naive T cells. The source of these receptors is a human donor in good health. Some libraries in this study had Jurkat cell RNA spiked in.

There are a few counts of this clonotype. This chain links TRBV28 with TRBJ2-1; 8 positions agree with TRBD2. The CDR3 is 16 amino acids. The junction had 7 bases not matched to a gene; V was cut back by 3 bases and J by 3 bases. Germline V gene lookup returns CDR1 MDHEN and CDR2 SYDVKM. Here the CDR3 reads CASSLSSGINYNEQFF. CDR3 sequence (DNA): TGTGCCAGCAGTTTGAGTAGCGGGATAAACTACAATGAGCAGTTCTTC.

About this clonotype: The junction and the germline gene differ at one end; a read error may be behind it. J is TRBJ2-5 and V is TRBV24-1, with TRBD2 as a possible D gene (6 bases). The CDR3 loop spans 16 amino acids. Germline CDR1 is KGHDR and CDR2 is SFDVKD. The CDR3 bases are TGTGCCACCAGTGATCCCCCCCGGGGGACTCAAGAGCCCCAGTACTTC. It codes for CATSDPPRGTQEPQYF.

The CDR3 DNA reads TGTGCCAGCAGTTACCCGGGCGGGGGCGCTGAAGCTTTCTTT. It yields the protein CASSYPGGGAEAFF. The chain combines TRBV6-2 or TRBV6-3 with TRBJ1-1, with D maybe TRBD1 (6 bases). This CDR3 is 14 amino acids long. Germline V gene data show CDR1 as MNHEY and CDR2 as SVGEGT. V was shortened by 2 bases and J by 6 bases, with 13 bases between the two germline ends.

This rearrangement joins TRBV6-5 to TRBJ1-6, with TRBD1 identical over 9 bases. The CDR3 runs to 14 residues. The trim removed 5 bases at V and 10 bases at J, leaving 6 bases unmatched. Per germline, CDR1 MNHEY and CDR2 SVGAGI. The CDR3 here is CASSQTGGPSPLHF. In DNA, the CDR3 is TGTGCCAGCAGTCAAACAGGGGGCCCGTCACCCCTCCACTTT.

The sample holds many counts of this clonotype. The chain recombines TRBV27 with TRBJ1-3; D remains unclear. The CDR3 contains 13 residues. V was pared by 8 bases and J by 4 bases, with 12 bases between. Looked up from germline, CDR1 is MNHEY and CDR2 is SMNVEV (reference sequence). CDR3 nucleotides: TGTGCCAGCGGATTTTCAAACGGAAACACCATATATTTT. Protein product: CASGFSNGNTIYF.

Of note for this clonotype: A much larger clone lies a single base off, so this may be a read error. The chain joins TRBV29-1 to TRBJ2-5, with D perhaps matching TRBD1 (6 bases). CDR3 length: 17 residues. The V gene's germline CDR1 is SQVTM and CDR2 ANQGSEA. V gave up 4 bases and J gave up 0 bases, with 21 bases separating them. CDR3 nucleotides: TGCAGCGTTGTAGGGGGAGAGAGTATCCCGTACCAAGAGACCCAGTACTTC. Translated: CSVVGGESIPYQETQYF.

This clonotype appeared a single time. Here the CDR3 DNA reads TGTGCCAGCAGCCTCTCCGGGAAAGCCACCGGGGAGCTGTTTTTT. This sequence encodes CASSLSGKATGELFF. This chain uses TRBV5-6 with TRBJ2-2, with D perhaps matching TRBD2 (5 bases). Deletions cut 4 bases from V and 4 bases from J, with 14 bases between. Germline V gene lookup returns CDR1 SGHDT and CDR2 YYEEEE. The length of the CDR3 is 15 residues.

On this clonotype itself: No conserved phenylalanine or tryptophan ends this CDR3, so it is likely a read error. The chain links TRBV7-9 to TRBJ2-3; 7 bases align to TRBD2. The CDR3 contains 15 residues. Per germline, CDR1 SEHNR and CDR2 FQNEAQ (reference sequence). The V gene end was trimmed by 1 base and the J gene end by 3 bases; junction bases not matched to a gene: 4. Here the CDR3 DNA reads TGTGCCAGCAGCTTAGTTCTTAGCGGGACAGATACGCAGTATTCT. Translation: CASSLVLSGTDTQYS.

The table lists this clonotype with a few counts. The rearrangement links TRBV20-1 to TRBJ2-7; 12 positions match TRBD2. The germline CDR1 and CDR2 sequences are DFQATT and SNEGSKA (reference sequence). V was pared by 0 bases and J by 5 bases, with 5 bases of the junction left unmatched. The CDR3 has 15 amino acids. In nucleotides, the CDR3 is TGCAGTGCTAGAGATTGGACTAGCGGGAATAACGAGCAGTACTTC. Translation gives CSARDWTSGNNEQYF.

As regards this clonotype: The conserved closing phenylalanine or tryptophan is absent in this CDR3, likely reflecting a read error. The chain has TRBV7-9 and TRBJ2-1; weak D call: TRBD1 (6 bases). Trimming removed 4 bases from V and 2 bases from J, with 12 bases in between. This CDR3 is 15 amino acids long. Germline V gene sequence: CDR1 SEHNR, CDR2 FQNEAQ (reference sequence). CDR3 nucleotides: TGTGCCAGCAGCTCCGGGACAAGTGCCTACAATGAGCAGTTCATC. Protein sequence: CASSSGTSAYNEQFI.

This chain connects TRBV7-6 to TRBJ2-1, with 8 bases aligning to TRBD1. CDR1 and CDR2 from the germline V gene are SGHVS and FNYEAQ. After removal of 4 bases from V and 10 bases from J, the junction contained 9 bases not matched to a gene. The CDR3 has 14 residues. This CDR3 reads CASSSLGQGQEQFF. The DNA for the CDR3 is TGTGCCAGCAGCTCCCTCGGACAGGGACAGGAGCAGTTCTTC.

The CDR3 nucleotides read TGTGCCAGCAGTTTATCTCCCTACGGCTACTCCTACAATGAGCAGTTCTTC. Protein sequence: CASSLSPYGYSYNEQFF. V is TRBV28 and J is TRBJ2-1; D is unresolved. Germline V lookup: CDR1 MDHEN, CDR2 SYDVKM. The length of the CDR3 is 17 residues. Deletions cut 1 base from V and 0 bases from J, with 13 bases between.

A few counts support this clonotype. The chain joins TRBV4-1 to TRBJ2-7; D may be TRBD1 (6 bases). CDR3 size: 15 residues. Germline CDR1 is MGHRA and CDR2 is YSYEKL. Trimming removed 1 base at V and 2 bases at J, with 12 bases between. Here the CDR3 DNA reads TGCGCCAGCAGCCAAGTTGGGGACACTACCTACGAGCAGTACTTC. Amino acid sequence: CASSQVGDTTYEQYF.